Listed below are T cell receptor beta chains from one sample, sequenced in a study of blood T cell repertoires in COVID-19. Here immunoSEQ multiplex PCR was the method, and the copy in TCRdb shows in-frame clones only, minus some. The sample gives fewer than 400,000 clones, approximately 81% of which show up once; around 2% is in the top ten. Material: PBMCs or T cells enriched from blood (not recorded which). The source of these receptors is a woman aged 25 to 39 who had been exposed to COVID-19. The CDR3 runs from the conserved cysteine through the conserved F or W. Each record gives: V gene, J gene, clone size, D gene, CDR3 protein, CDR3 DNA. A D gene is named only where the DNA matches it firmly. Part of the rows lack a size; the others show once, few, many or a class for expanded clones.

V gene: TRBV28; J gene: TRBJ1-2; clone size: -; D gene: TRBD1; CDR3 protein: CASRETGPGDYGYTF; CDR3 DNA: TGTGCCAGCAGAGAGACAGGGCCAGGGGACTATGGCTACACCTTC
V gene: TRBV24-1; J gene: TRBJ2-3; clone size: -; D gene: -; CDR3 protein: CATSDLDHSSFSTDTQYF; CDR3 DNA: TGTGCCACCAGTGATTTGGATCATAGCAGTTTTAGCACAGATACGCAGTATTTT
V gene: TRBV6-5; J gene: TRBJ1-2; clone size: -; D gene: -; CDR3 protein: CASSYSQITNYGYTF; CDR3 DNA: TGTGCCAGCAGTTACTCGCAGATCACTAACTATGGCTACACCTTC
V gene: TRBV6-5; J gene: TRBJ1-2; clone size: -; D gene: TRBD1; CDR3 protein: CASRWDRGSGYTF; CDR3 DNA: TGTGCCAGCAGATGGGACAGGGGGTCCGGCTACACCTTC
V gene: TRBV7-9; J gene: TRBJ1-5; clone size: -; D gene: -; CDR3 protein: CASASGAFGNQPQHF; CDR3 DNA: TGTGCCAGCGCATCGGGAGCGTTTGGCAATCAGCCCCAGCATTTT
V gene: TRBV7-3; J gene: TRBJ2-1; clone size: -; D gene: TRBD2; CDR3 protein: CASSLELAGGTEQFF; CDR3 DNA: TGTGCCAGCAGCTTAGAACTAGCGGGGGGGACTGAGCAGTTCTTC
V gene: TRBV7-3; J gene: TRBJ2-5; clone size: -; D gene: TRBD1; CDR3 protein: CASSPGTGSLVETQYF; CDR3 DNA: TGTGCCAGCAGCCCGGGGACAGGTTCCCTCGTGGAGACCCAGTACTTC
V gene: TRBV4-2; J gene: TRBJ2-5; clone size: -; D gene: TRBD1; CDR3 protein: CASSQGSVDREETQYF; CDR3 DNA: TGTGCCAGCAGCCAAGGTTCAGTAGACAGGGAAGAGACCCAGTACTTC
V gene: TRBV6-1; J gene: TRBJ1-1; clone size: few; D gene: TRBD1; CDR3 protein: CASRLTGTANTEAFF; CDR3 DNA: TGTGCCAGCAGACTTACCGGGACAGCGAACACTGAAGCTTTCTTT
V gene: TRBV2; J gene: TRBJ2-3; clone size: -; D gene: -; CDR3 protein: CASSEDRVTDTQYF; CDR3 DNA: TGTGCCAGCAGTGAAGACAGGGTGACAGATACGCAGTATTTT
V gene: TRBV19; J gene: TRBJ1-4; clone size: -; D gene: -; CDR3 protein: CASSIGLKGREKLFF; CDR3 DNA: TGTGCCAGTAGTATTGGTCTAAAGGGGCGTGAAAAACTGTTTTTT
V gene: TRBV9; J gene: TRBJ1-6; clone size: -; D gene: -; CDR3 protein: CASSGTNRDSPLHF; CDR3 DNA: TGTGCCAGCAGTGGCACCAACAGGGATTCACCCCTCCACTTT
V gene: TRBV6-2/TRBV6-3; J gene: TRBJ1-3; clone size: -; D gene: TRBD1; CDR3 protein: CASSYEDRIGNTIYF; CDR3 DNA: TGTGCCAGCAGTTACGAGGACAGGATTGGAAACACCATATATTTT
V gene: TRBV7-2; J gene: TRBJ2-2; clone size: -; D gene: TRBD2; CDR3 protein: CASSLGWLAGDTGELFF; CDR3 DNA: TGTGCCAGCAGCTTAGGGTGGCTAGCGGGGGACACCGGGGAGCTGTTTTTT
V gene: TRBV30; J gene: TRBJ2-1; clone size: -; D gene: TRBD1; CDR3 protein: CAWTRFWTGHNEQFF; CDR3 DNA: TGTGCCTGGACCCGGTTTTGGACAGGGCACAATGAGCAGTTCTTC
V gene: TRBV5-6; J gene: TRBJ2-5; clone size: few; D gene: -; CDR3 protein: CASSAGAGVGTQYF; CDR3 DNA: TGTGCCAGCAGCGCAGGGGCGGGAGTCGGGACCCAGTACTTC
V gene: TRBV11-2; J gene: TRBJ2-3; clone size: -; D gene: -; CDR3 protein: CASSLEAGVADTQYF; CDR3 DNA: TGTGCCAGCAGCTTAGAGGCAGGGGTTGCAGATACGCAGTATTTT
V gene: TRBV7-2; J gene: TRBJ2-7; clone size: -; D gene: TRBD2; CDR3 protein: CASSPGLAGYEQYF; CDR3 DNA: TGTGCCAGCAGCCCGGGACTAGCGGGCTACGAGCAGTACTTC
V gene: TRBV5-6; J gene: TRBJ2-3; clone size: -; D gene: TRBD1; CDR3 protein: CASSTNRGLSTDTQYF; CDR3 DNA: TGTGCCAGCAGCACGAACAGGGGGCTGAGCACAGATACGCAGTATTTT
V gene: TRBV19; J gene: TRBJ2-2; clone size: -; D gene: -; CDR3 protein: CASSIARGTGELFF; CDR3 DNA: TGTGCCAGTAGTATAGCAAGGGGGACCGGGGAGCTGTTTTTT
V gene: TRBV4-1; J gene: TRBJ2-3; clone size: -; D gene: TRBD2; CDR3 protein: CASSQGRGLAVTDTQYF; CDR3 DNA: TGCGCCAGCAGCCAAGGAAGGGGACTAGCGGTCACAGATACGCAGTATTTT
V gene: TRBV28; J gene: TRBJ2-1; clone size: few; D gene: TRBD2; CDR3 protein: CASSPETSGYNEQFF; CDR3 DNA: TGTGCCAGCAGCCCGGAGACTAGCGGTTACAATGAGCAGTTCTTC
V gene: TRBV9; J gene: TRBJ2-2; clone size: -; D gene: -; CDR3 protein: CASSDGGTANTGELFF; CDR3 DNA: TGTGCCAGCAGCGATGGAGGGACAGCGAACACCGGGGAGCTGTTTTTT
V gene: TRBV11-2; J gene: TRBJ2-1; clone size: -; D gene: TRBD1; CDR3 protein: CASSDGQGGHEQFF; CDR3 DNA: TGTGCCAGCAGCGACGGACAGGGAGGTCATGAGCAGTTCTTC
V gene: TRBV24-1; J gene: TRBJ1-1; clone size: -; D gene: -; CDR3 protein: CATSKGGVNTEAFF; CDR3 DNA: TGTGCCACCAGTAAAGGGGGAGTGAACACTGAAGCTTTCTTT
V gene: TRBV28; J gene: TRBJ1-6; clone size: once; D gene: TRBD1; CDR3 protein: CASGGPGTGTYNSPLHF; CDR3 DNA: TGTGCCAGCGGGGGGCCCGGGACAGGGACTTATAATTCACCCCTCCACTTT
V gene: TRBV9; J gene: TRBJ1-4; clone size: once; D gene: -; CDR3 protein: CASSVVGEGEKLFF; CDR3 DNA: TGTGCCAGCAGCGTAGTGGGTGAGGGTGAAAAACTGTTTTTT
V gene: TRBV6-9; J gene: TRBJ1-5; clone size: -; D gene: -; CDR3 protein: CASSYSGQSSNQPQHF; CDR3 DNA: TGTGCCAGCAGTTATTCCGGACAGTCTAGCAATCAGCCCCAGCATTTT
V gene: TRBV2; J gene: TRBJ1-5; clone size: -; D gene: -; CDR3 protein: CASSDFQSNQPQHF; CDR3 DNA: TGTGCCAGCAGTGACTTCCAGTCCAATCAGCCCCAGCATTTT
V gene: TRBV6-5; J gene: TRBJ1-5; clone size: -; D gene: TRBD1; CDR3 protein: CASSPDRRGNQPQHF; CDR3 DNA: TGTGCCAGCAGCCCGGACAGGAGAGGCAATCAGCCCCAGCATTTT
V gene: TRBV3-1/TRBV3-2; J gene: TRBJ1-2; clone size: -; D gene: TRBD1; CDR3 protein: CASSQGRQGGHDGYTF; CDR3 DNA: TGTGCCAGCAGCCAAGGAAGACAGGGGGGACATGATGGCTACACCTTC
V gene: TRBV3-1/TRBV3-2; J gene: TRBJ2-7; clone size: -; D gene: TRBD2; CDR3 protein: CASSQDSGRASYEQYF; CDR3 DNA: TGTGCCAGCAGCCAAGATAGCGGGAGGGCCTCATACGAGCAGTACTTC
V gene: TRBV28; J gene: TRBJ2-3; clone size: -; D gene: TRBD2; CDR3 protein: CASSLRAGEPDTQYF; CDR3 DNA: TGTGCCAGCAGTCTCCGAGCGGGGGAGCCAGATACGCAGTATTTT
V gene: TRBV15; J gene: TRBJ2-7; clone size: -; D gene: TRBD1; CDR3 protein: CATSSQGHEQYF; CDR3 DNA: TGTGCCACCAGCTCACAGGGGCACGAGCAGTACTTC
V gene: TRBV4-1; J gene: TRBJ1-1; clone size: -; D gene: -; CDR3 protein: CASSPTRNYPEAFF; CDR3 DNA: TGCGCCAGCAGCCCTACAAGAAACTACCCTGAAGCTTTCTTT
V gene: TRBV12-5; J gene: TRBJ1-3; clone size: once; D gene: TRBD1; CDR3 protein: CASGFSQGTGPINSGNTIYF; CDR3 DNA: TGTGCTAGTGGTTTTTCCCAAGGGACAGGGCCTATTAACTCTGGAAACACCATATATTTT
V gene: TRBV5-1; J gene: TRBJ2-7; clone size: -; D gene: TRBD2; CDR3 protein: CASTIGLAHSYEQYF; CDR3 DNA: TGCGCCAGCACCATAGGACTAGCGCACTCCTACGAGCAGTACTTC
V gene: TRBV7-3; J gene: TRBJ2-1; clone size: -; D gene: -; CDR3 protein: CASSLMRDNEQFF; CDR3 DNA: TGTGCCAGCAGCTTAATGCGGGACAATGAGCAGTTCTTC